These 29 T cell receptor beta chains were sequenced from one sample in a study of T cells in Graves' hyperthyroidism and ophthalmopathy. What was amplified from RNA transcripts were TCR beta CDR3 regions. In the first-round RT-PCR of the TCR CDR3, the HTBI primer set was used. TCRdb reprocessed the multiplex PCR reads via MiXCR and lists one record per CDR3 protein. Among roughly 380,000 distinct CDR3 sequences listed, roughly an eighth were seen once. Specimen: blood. These receptors were taken from a woman under 30 with Graves' hyperthyroidism.

This clonotype was seen many times. The gene calls are TRBV12-3 or TRBV12-4 and TRBJ2-7; perhaps TRBD2 as D (6 bases). With 5 bases removed from V and 1 base from J, the gap between germline ends came to 15 bases. The CDR3 has 15 residues. The CDR3 protein is CASSKSSEGSYEQYF. Here the CDR3 DNA reads TGTGCCAGCAGTAAATCTAGCGAGGGGTCCTACGAGCAGTACTTC.

This clonotype was seen repeatedly, ten times or more. The rearrangement links TRBV20-1 to TRBJ2-3; possibly TRBD2 for D (5 bases). The germline V and J ends were trimmed by 3 bases and 2 bases, with 15 bases remaining between them. Germline V gene sequence: CDR1 DFQATT, CDR2 SNEGSKA (reference sequence). The CDR3 extends over 15 amino acids. CDR3 coding DNA: TGCAGTGCTAGTTCGTTGGAGGCTTCCACAGATACGCAGTATTTT. It is translated as CSASSLEASTDTQYF.

This clonotype showed up just a few times. The chain has TRBV5-4 and TRBJ2-1; TRBD2 matches 12 bases. Germline trimming cut 4 bases from V and 7 bases from J; bases unmatched to any gene: 12. This CDR3 is built from 17 residues. CDR1 is SGHNT, CDR2 YYREEE, per germline (reference sequence). The CDR3 sequence is CASSPPSGRAQENEQFF. CDR3 nucleotides: TGTGCCAGCAGCCCACCTAGCGGGAGGGCACAGGAGAATGAGCAGTTCTTC.

J is TRBJ2-4 and V is TRBV4-3, with D hard to call. The germline V and J ends were trimmed by 4 bases and 1 base, with 23 bases remaining between them. The CDR3 consists of 19 residues. The germline V gene has CDR1 LGHNA and CDR2 YSLEER. The CDR3 nucleotides read TGCGCCAGCAGCCCCAATAGTCCCGGGTTTAACAGCGCCAAAAACATTCAGTACTTC. It translates to CASSPNSPGFNSAKNIQYF.

This clonotype appeared many times. V gene TRBV2 combines with J gene TRBJ2-3, with 9 bases matching TRBD1. Germline V gene lookup returns CDR1 SNHLY and CDR2 FYNNEI. The CDR3 is 16 amino acids. V lost 7 bases to trimming and J lost 0 bases; unmatched junction nucleotides: 8. The CDR3 region has the DNA TGTGCCAGCATCCCCGGGACAGGGATTAGCACAGATACGCAGTATTTT. As protein: CASIPGTGISTDTQYF.

This clonotype was counted ten times or more. V gene TRBV27 combines with J gene TRBJ1-6; a weak D match, TRBD1 (5 bases). The germline V gene has CDR1 MNHEY and CDR2 SMNVEV (reference sequence). The ends were cut back, 5 bases at V and 11 bases at J, with 13 bases in the middle. This CDR3 is 13 amino acids long. DNA of the CDR3: TGTGCCAGCAGTGAAATCGGGGGAACACCCCTCCACTTT. It translates to CASSEIGGTPLHF.

The sample holds many counts of this clonotype. The gene calls are TRBV28 and TRBJ1-3; no reliable D call. Germline V gene lookup returns CDR1 MDHEN and CDR2 SYDVKM. The CDR3 covers 16 residues. V was clipped by 3 bases and J by 0 bases, with 12 bases between them. CDR3 nucleotide sequence: TGTGCCAGCAGTTTTACGGCCGAAAGCTCTGGAAACACCATATATTTT. Amino acid sequence: CASSFTAESSGNTIYF.

This clonotype has only a few counts. The rearrangement joins TRBV6-1 to TRBJ2-5; D is perhaps TRBD1 (5 bases). The CDR3 covers 15 residues. Between the trimmed V and J ends, which lost 5 bases and 4 bases, there was a span of 17 bases. CDR1 and CDR2 (germline): MNHNS, SASEGT. The CDR3 DNA reads TGTGCCAGCAGTCAGAGGACACGGCCCGTAGAGACCCAGTACTTC. Translating gives CASSQRTRPVETQYF.

This clonotype has ten or more counts. It is unclear where the CDR3 begins or ends on the DNA, so no DNA is shown, and the CDR3 is as TCRdb lists it. This sequence joins TRBV4-1 and TRBJ1-3. The CDR3 totals 15 residues, both ends included. CDR1 is MGHRA and CDR2 is YSYEKL in the germline V gene. The CDR3 loop reads CASSDFGEDGNTIYF.

This clonotype was recorded many times. This chain joins TRBV2 and TRBJ2-5; TRBD2 matches at 10 bases. The CDR3 is 15 amino acids. Germline V gives CDR1 SNHLY, CDR2 FYNNEI. V was pared by 6 bases and J by 4 bases, with 8 bases of the junction left unmatched. CDR3: CASRKLAGGSETQYF. In nucleotides, the CDR3 is TGTGCCAGCAGGAAGTTAGCGGGAGGCTCAGAGACCCAGTACTTC.

This clonotype was seen many times. This sequence joins TRBV3-1 and TRBJ1-1; D not resolved. CDR1 is LGHDT, CDR2 YNNKEL, per germline (reference sequence). Trimming took off 1 base at V and 7 bases at J, with 10 bases between the two ends. The CDR3 has 13 amino acids. DNA for the CDR3: TGTGCCAGCAGCCAAGGGGATTTGGGTGAAGCTTTCTTT. It encodes CASSQGDLGEAFF.

V gene TRBV10-1 combines with J gene TRBJ2-1, with D possibly being TRBD1 (5 bases). Deletions cut 3 bases from V and 7 bases from J, with 13 bases between. Per the germline V gene, CDR1 is WNHNN and CDR2 is SYGVQD (reference sequence). The length of the CDR3 is 14 residues. In DNA, the CDR3 is TGCGCCAGCAGTGACCAGACAGAAGGAAATGAGCAGTTCTTC. Translated: CASSDQTEGNEQFF.

This clonotype showed up many times. The CDR3 bases are TGTGCCAGCAGCCCAGTGGGGGGCGCAGATACGCAGTATTTT. It is translated as CASSPVGGADTQYF. J is TRBJ2-3 and V is TRBV7-9, with D possibly called TRBD1 or TRBD2 (6 bases each). V was trimmed by 5 bases and J by 4 bases, leaving 13 bases between them. Germline V CDR1 and CDR2: SEHNR, FQNEAQ (reference sequence). The CDR3 is 14 residues long.

This chain connects TRBV9 to TRBJ2-7, with 10 bases fitting TRBD2. This CDR3 contains 17 residues. Trimming cost V 3 bases and J 0 bases; bases outside gene matches: 9. Germline V lookup: CDR1 SGDLS, CDR2 YYNGEE. The CDR3 loop is CASSAGLADSYSYEQYF. The CDR3 nucleotides are TGTGCCAGCAGCGCCGGACTAGCGGATAGTTACTCCTACGAGCAGTACTTC.

The rearrangement links TRBV19 to TRBJ2-1; D might be TRBD2 (5 bases). V was shortened by 7 bases and J by 0 bases, with 13 bases between the two germline ends. Germline CDR1 reads LNHDA; CDR2 reads SQIVND (reference sequence). The CDR3 covers 15 residues. CDR3 loop: CASTDGMSSYNEQFF. The CDR3 DNA reads as TGTGCCAGTACGGACGGGATGAGCTCCTACAATGAGCAGTTCTTC.

This clonotype was counted ten times or more. The CDR3 here is CSARVLAVYEQYF. DNA for the CDR3: TGCAGTGCTAGAGTCCTAGCGGTCTACGAGCAGTACTTC. The V and J genes are TRBV20-1 and TRBJ2-7; 7 nucleotides line up with TRBD2. The length of the CDR3 is 13 residues. The trim removed 1 base at V and 3 bases at J, leaving 3 bases unmatched. Germline-derived CDR1 and CDR2 are DFQATT and SNEGSKA (reference sequence).

This chain uses TRBV5-1 with TRBJ2-6; no definite D call. Germline V gene data show CDR1 as SGHRS and CDR2 as YFSETQ. V lost 7 bases and J lost 1, with 9 bases in between. The CDR3 has 14 residues. In nucleotides, the CDR3 is TGCGCCAGCTCGGCGGTGTCTGGGGCCAACGTCCTGACTTTC. Its protein is CASSAVSGANVLTF.

The chain uses TRBV10-3 and TRBJ2-3, with 7 nucleotides matching TRBD1. The germline CDR1 and CDR2 sequences are ENHRY and SYGVKD. V lost 5 bases to trimming and J lost 0 bases; unmatched junction nucleotides: 5. This CDR3 is 15 amino acids long. CDR3 protein: CAISQGQSSTDTQYF. DNA of the CDR3: TGTGCCATCAGTCAGGGACAGAGCAGCACAGATACGCAGTATTTT.

The chain recombines TRBV27 with TRBJ2-7, with 10 bases fitting TRBD2. This CDR3 spans 15 amino acids. Trimming cost V 5 bases and J 3 bases; bases outside gene matches: 7. CDR1 and CDR2 from the germline V gene are MNHEY and SMNVEV (reference sequence). The CDR3 here is CASSTGTSAIYEQYF. The CDR3 bases are TGTGCCAGCAGTACGGGGACTAGCGCGATCTACGAGCAGTACTTC.

Ten or more counts support this clonotype. This sequence joins TRBV12-3 or TRBV12-4 and TRBJ2-4; TRBD1 agrees at 10 bases. After removal of 6 bases from V and 0 bases from J, the junction contained 5 bases not matched to a gene. The CDR3 runs to 16 residues. CDR3 in amino acids: CASRPDRGLAKNIQYF. CDR3 coding DNA: TGTGCCAGCAGACCGGACAGGGGGTTAGCCAAAAACATTCAGTACTTC.

The chain couples TRBV15 to TRBJ1-4; TRBD1 might be the D (5 bases). The CDR3 length is 16 residues. Germline CDR1 reads LNHNV; CDR2 reads YYDKDF (reference sequence). V was trimmed by 5 bases and J by 0 bases, leaving 13 bases between them. The CDR3 region is CATSGVIGATNEKLFF. CDR3 in DNA: TGTGCCACCAGCGGGGTCATAGGGGCAACTAATGAAAAACTGTTTTTT. Looking up the rest from reference TRBV15 and TRBJ1-4 gives the full variable domain: DAMVIQNPRYQVTQFGKPVTLSCSQTLNHNVMYWYQQKSSQAPKLLFHYYDKDFNNEADTPDNFQSRRPNTSFCFLDIRSPGLGDTAMYLCATSGVIGATNEKLFFGSGTQLSVL.

This clonotype has ten or more counts. The chain is built from TRBV10-1 and TRBJ2-7; 10 nucleotides match TRBD2. J lost 6 bases, V lost 4 bases, and 0 bases had no gene match. CDR3 length: 12 residues. CDR1 and CDR2 from the germline V gene are WNHNN and SYGVQD (reference sequence). DNA for the CDR3: TGCGCCAGCAGTGCTAGCGGGAGCGAGCAGTACTTC. The encoded protein is CASSASGSEQYF.

In its sample, this clonotype was seen many times. The chain couples TRBV12-3 or TRBV12-4 to TRBJ2-5; TRBD1 aligns across 7 bases. The CDR3 covers 13 residues. With 7 bases clipped from V and 3 bases from J, the junction kept 5 bases outside the gene matches. This CDR3 reads CASTLTGEETQYF. In nucleotides, the CDR3 is TGTGCCAGCACCTTAACAGGGGAAGAGACCCAGTACTTC.

This clonotype came up many times. The chain employs TRBV20-1 and TRBJ2-1, with 8 bases lining up with TRBD1. Germline V gene data show CDR1 as DFQATT and CDR2 as SNEGSKA (reference sequence). J lost 5 bases, V lost 4 bases, and 16 bases had no gene match. CDR3 size: 17 residues. The CDR3 here is CSATPLKTGVMHNEQFF. The CDR3 bases are TGCAGTGCTACCCCTTTGAAGACAGGGGTGATGCACAATGAGCAGTTCTTC.

This chain uses TRBV12-3 or TRBV12-4 with TRBJ2-6; TRBD2 matches at 7 bases. CDR3 size: 18 residues. V lost 6 bases, J lost 1 base, and 12 bases stayed unmatched. The CDR3 DNA reads TGTGCCAGCAGGGGGGGGGGGGGGTCCCGGTCTGGGGCCAACGTCCTGACTTTC. Translating it yields CASRGGGGSRSGANVLTF.

This clonotype was picked up a small number of times. CDR3 loop: CASSLGQGQGYSPLHF. The CDR3 DNA is TGTGCCAGCAGCTTGGGTCAGGGCCAGGGGTATTCACCCCTCCACTTT. This chain links TRBV5-8 with TRBJ1-6; D is possibly TRBD1 (6 bases). Germline assignment: CDR1 SGHTS and CDR2 YDEGEE. V was trimmed by 0 bases and J by 8 bases, leaving 15 bases between them. The CDR3 covers 16 residues.

The table lists this clonotype with many counts. The rearrangement joins TRBV7-6 to TRBJ2-7; TRBD1 matches 9 bases. There are 15 residues in the CDR3. In germline, CDR1 is SGHVS, CDR2 FNYEAQ. V lost 4 bases to trimming and J lost 2 bases; unmatched junction nucleotides: 6. CDR3 DNA sequence: TGTGCCAGCAGCTCCGGGACAGGGCTCCCCTACGAGCAGTACTTC. Translating it yields CASSSGTGLPYEQYF.

This sequence joins TRBV9 and TRBJ2-2; 12 bases are shared with TRBD2. The V segment lost 4 bases and the J segment 1 base; nucleotides outside the gene matches: 5. Germline V lookup: CDR1 SGDLS, CDR2 YYNGEE. The CDR3 sequence is 17 residues long. CDR3 sequence (DNA): TGTGCCAGCAGCCCGACTAGCGGGAGAGGGAACACCGGGGAGCTGTTTTTT. Its protein product is CASSPTSGRGNTGELFF.

The genes are TRBV25-1 and TRBJ2-3; 7 nucleotides align to TRBD1. Germline V lookup: CDR1 MGHDK, CDR2 SYGVNS. V was clipped by 0 bases and J by 6 bases; unmatched bases: 12. This CDR3 region has 17 residues. The CDR3 loop is CASSEYATGSRSDTQYF. The CDR3 coding sequence is TGTGCCAGCAGTGAATACGCGACAGGGAGTAGGTCCGATACGCAGTATTTT.